A selection of T cell receptor beta chains follows, all from one sample in a study of PD-L1 blockade in urothelial cancer. Measured with immunoSEQ multiplex PCR; TCRdb has only the in-frame clones, and not every one. The data show about 24,000 clones, 84% seen once. The input for sequencing was PBMCs, taken around atezolizumab (anti-PD-L1) treatment. All receptors derive from a man in his 70s with urothelial cancer. Both conserved end residues are part of each CDR3. The D gene is left open where the match is weak. The listing skips clone size in some rows; elsewhere it reads once, few, many or a size class.

CDR3 protein: CASSPGLAGKETQYF
CDR3 DNA: TGTGCCAGCAGTCCCGGACTAGCGGGAAAAGAGACCCAGTACTTC
J gene: TRBJ2-5
V gene: TRBV27
clone size: -
D gene: TRBD2

CDR3 protein: CASSQEDRGPDTQYF
CDR3 DNA: TGTGCCAGCAGCCAAGAGGACAGGGGACCAGATACGCAGTATTTT
J gene: TRBJ2-3
V gene: TRBV14
clone size: -
D gene: TRBD1

CDR3 protein: CASTGTSAQETQYF
CDR3 DNA: TGTGCCAGTACCGGGACTAGCGCCCAAGAGACCCAGTACTTC
J gene: TRBJ2-5
V gene: TRBV2
clone size: -
D gene: TRBD2

CDR3 protein: CASSVSTVNTEAFF
CDR3 DNA: TGTGCCAGCAGCGTAAGCACGGTGAACACTGAAGCTTTCTTT
J gene: TRBJ1-1
V gene: TRBV9
clone size: -
D gene: -

CDR3 protein: CASGDYTDTQYF
CDR3 DNA: TGCGCCAGCGGGGACTACACAGATACGCAGTATTTT
J gene: TRBJ2-3
V gene: TRBV5-1
clone size: -
D gene: TRBD2

CDR3 protein: CASSESGGARSYNEQFF
CDR3 DNA: TGTGCCAGCAGTGAATCGGGAGGGGCAAGGTCCTACAATGAGCAGTTCTTC
J gene: TRBJ2-1
V gene: TRBV6-1
clone size: -
D gene: TRBD2

CDR3 protein: CASSYSKVSGRGEQYF
CDR3 DNA: TGTGCCAGCAGTTACTCTAAGGTTAGCGGGAGAGGCGAGCAGTACTTC
J gene: TRBJ2-7
V gene: TRBV6-5
clone size: -
D gene: TRBD2

CDR3 protein: CASSGRDHGTGSEKLFF
CDR3 DNA: TGTGCCAGCAGTGGGAGGGATCACGGGACAGGCTCGGAAAAACTGTTTTTT
J gene: TRBJ1-4
V gene: TRBV2
clone size: -
D gene: TRBD1

CDR3 protein: CASSGDRDTQYF
CDR3 DNA: TGTGCCAGCAGCGGAGACCGGGATACGCAGTATTTT
J gene: TRBJ2-3
V gene: TRBV11-3
clone size: -
D gene: -

CDR3 protein: CASSRQGSDYEQYF
CDR3 DNA: TGTGCCAGCAGCAGACAGGGATCGGACTACGAGCAGTACTTC
J gene: TRBJ2-7
V gene: TRBV6-5
clone size: -
D gene: TRBD1

CDR3 protein: CASSPPTGGEAFF
CDR3 DNA: TGTGCCAGCAGTCCACCGACAGGGGGAGAAGCTTTCTTT
J gene: TRBJ1-1
V gene: TRBV28
clone size: -
D gene: TRBD1

CDR3 protein: CASSLGTRRETQYF
CDR3 DNA: TGTGCCAGCAGCCTAGGGACTAGAAGGGAGACCCAGTACTTC
J gene: TRBJ2-5
V gene: TRBV6-6
clone size: -
D gene: TRBD2

CDR3 protein: CASSEFRRNEAFF
CDR3 DNA: TGTGCCAGCAGTGAATTCCGCAGGAATGAAGCTTTCTTT
J gene: TRBJ1-1
V gene: TRBV2
clone size: -
D gene: -

CDR3 protein: CASTWGPDTQYF
CDR3 DNA: TGTGCCAGCACCTGGGGCCCAGATACGCAGTATTTT
J gene: TRBJ2-3
V gene: TRBV6-6
clone size: once
D gene: -

CDR3 protein: CASSPPSGALNEQFF
CDR3 DNA: TGTGCCAGCAGTCCTCCTAGCGGAGCTTTGAATGAGCAGTTCTTC
J gene: TRBJ2-1
V gene: TRBV2
clone size: -
D gene: TRBD2

CDR3 protein: CASSEWGEQETQYF
CDR3 DNA: TGTGCCAGCAGTGAATGGGGAGAACAAGAGACCCAGTACTTC
J gene: TRBJ2-5
V gene: TRBV25-1
clone size: -
D gene: -

CDR3 protein: CASSFYGSFETQYF
CDR3 DNA: TGTGCCAGCAGCTTCTACGGGAGCTTTGAGACCCAGTACTTC
J gene: TRBJ2-5
V gene: TRBV11-2
clone size: once
D gene: -

CDR3 protein: CASRLAGGNTGELFF
CDR3 DNA: TGTGCCAGCAGACTAGCGGGAGGGAACACCGGGGAGCTGTTTTTT
J gene: TRBJ2-2
V gene: TRBV28
clone size: -
D gene: TRBD2

CDR3 protein: CASSRDRGGFGELFF
CDR3 DNA: TGTGCCAGCAGCCGCGACAGGGGAGGTTTCGGGGAGCTGTTTTTT
J gene: TRBJ2-2
V gene: TRBV6-1
clone size: -
D gene: TRBD1

CDR3 protein: CASSLGAYRTGGKETQYF
CDR3 DNA: TGTGCCAGCAGCTTAGGAGCTTACCGGACTGGGGGGAAAGAGACCCAGTACTTC
J gene: TRBJ2-5
V gene: TRBV7-9
clone size: -
D gene: -

CDR3 protein: CASSGGFDTGELFF
CDR3 DNA: TGTGCCAGCTCAGGGGGCTTCGACACCGGGGAGCTGTTTTTT
J gene: TRBJ2-2
V gene: TRBV18
clone size: -
D gene: -

CDR3 protein: CASSYSSGPKDTQYF
CDR3 DNA: TGCGCCAGCAGCTATTCTAGCGGGCCTAAAGATACGCAGTATTTT
J gene: TRBJ2-3
V gene: TRBV5-1
clone size: -
D gene: TRBD2

CDR3 protein: CASSQDRQGYQPQHF
CDR3 DNA: TGCGCCAGCAGCCAAGACAGGCAGGGCTATCAGCCCCAGCATTTT
J gene: TRBJ1-5
V gene: TRBV4-1
clone size: -
D gene: -

CDR3 protein: CASRYRARTENTIYF
CDR3 DNA: TGTGCCAGCCGTTACAGGGCAAGAACTGAAAACACCATATATTTT
J gene: TRBJ1-3
V gene: TRBV2
clone size: -
D gene: -

CDR3 protein: CASSDQGLDTEAFF
CDR3 DNA: TGTGCCAGCAGTGATCAGGGTCTGGACACTGAAGCTTTCTTT
J gene: TRBJ1-1
V gene: TRBV2
clone size: -
D gene: -

CDR3 protein: CASSETGQVNQPQHF
CDR3 DNA: TGTGCCAGCAGTGAAACGGGACAGGTTAATCAGCCCCAGCATTTT
J gene: TRBJ1-5
V gene: TRBV6-1
clone size: -
D gene: TRBD1

CDR3 protein: CASSLGGPNTEAFF
CDR3 DNA: TGTGCCAGCAGCTTAGGGGGACCGAACACTGAAGCTTTCTTT
J gene: TRBJ1-1
V gene: TRBV5-5
clone size: -
D gene: -

CDR3 protein: CASSLKRELADTQYF
CDR3 DNA: TGTGCCAGCAGCCTAAAGCGGGAATTAGCAGATACGCAGTATTTT
J gene: TRBJ2-3
V gene: TRBV7-8
clone size: -
D gene: TRBD2

CDR3 protein: CASSLWSSQETQYF
CDR3 DNA: TGTGCCAGCAGTTTATGGTCTAGTCAAGAGACCCAGTACTTC
J gene: TRBJ2-5
V gene: TRBV28
clone size: -
D gene: -

CDR3 protein: CASRPGLAGAFRADTQYF
CDR3 DNA: TGCGCCAGCAGACCTGGACTAGCGGGAGCTTTCCGGGCAGATACGCAGTATTTT
J gene: TRBJ2-3
V gene: TRBV5-1
clone size: once
D gene: TRBD2

CDR3 protein: CASREPTGTGKWAFF
CDR3 DNA: TGTGCCAGCAGAGAGCCCACCGGGACAGGGAAGTGGGCTTTCTTT
J gene: TRBJ1-1
V gene: TRBV28
clone size: -
D gene: TRBD1

CDR3 protein: CASSLGTGANTIYF
CDR3 DNA: TGCGCCAGCAGCCTTGGGACAGGGGCAAACACCATATATTTT
J gene: TRBJ1-3
V gene: TRBV5-1
clone size: -
D gene: TRBD1

CDR3 protein: CASRPSSRGQEDGYTF
CDR3 DNA: TGCGCCAGCAGGCCCTCGTCCCGGGGACAAGAAGATGGCTACACCTTC
J gene: TRBJ1-2
V gene: TRBV5-1
clone size: once
D gene: -

CDR3 protein: CASSFRRLAQPQHF
CDR3 DNA: TGTGCCAGCAGTTTTCGGAGGTTGGCGCAGCCCCAGCATTTT
J gene: TRBJ1-5
V gene: TRBV28
clone size: -
D gene: -

CDR3 protein: CASSFDRIVTEAFF
CDR3 DNA: TGTGCCAGCAGTTTCGACAGGATAGTGACTGAAGCTTTCTTT
J gene: TRBJ1-1
V gene: TRBV28
clone size: -
D gene: -

CDR3 protein: CASSAAGSNTGELFF
CDR3 DNA: TGTGCCAGCAGTGCGGCAGGTTCGAACACCGGGGAGCTGTTTTTT
J gene: TRBJ2-2
V gene: TRBV2
clone size: -
D gene: -

CDR3 protein: CASSFLPSYNEQFF
CDR3 DNA: TGTGCCAGCAGCTTTCTCCCCTCCTACAATGAGCAGTTCTTC
J gene: TRBJ2-1
V gene: TRBV7-9
clone size: -
D gene: -

CDR3 protein: CASSLAWRDDEKLFF
CDR3 DNA: TGCGCCAGCAGCTTGGCTTGGAGGGATGATGAAAAACTGTTTTTT
J gene: TRBJ1-4
V gene: TRBV5-1
clone size: few
D gene: -

CDR3 protein: CASLSGNYGYTF
CDR3 DNA: TGTGCCAGCCTCTCGGGTAACTATGGCTACACCTTC
J gene: TRBJ1-2
V gene: TRBV28
clone size: -
D gene: -

CDR3 protein: CASRGLAGPLAKNIQYF
CDR3 DNA: TGTGCCAGCCGGGGACTAGCGGGTCCTCTAGCCAAAAACATTCAGTACTTC
J gene: TRBJ2-4
V gene: TRBV18
clone size: once
D gene: TRBD2

CDR3 protein: CAWGRLFTGELFF
CDR3 DNA: TGTGCCTGGGGCAGACTCTTTACCGGGGAGCTGTTTTTT
J gene: TRBJ2-2
V gene: TRBV30
clone size: -
D gene: -

CDR3 protein: CASQGTGLDTGELFF
CDR3 DNA: TGTGCCAGCCAGGGGACAGGGCTGGACACCGGGGAGCTGTTTTTT
J gene: TRBJ2-2
V gene: TRBV19
clone size: -
D gene: TRBD1

CDR3 protein: CASSVLGDYTQYF
CDR3 DNA: TGTGCCAGCAGCGTACTAGGTGACTATACGCAGTATTTT
J gene: TRBJ2-3
V gene: TRBV9
clone size: -
D gene: -

CDR3 protein: CASSPDTTNTGELFF
CDR3 DNA: TGTGCCAGCAGCCCGGACACCACGAACACCGGGGAGCTGTTTTTT
J gene: TRBJ2-2
V gene: TRBV5-4
clone size: -
D gene: -

CDR3 protein: CASSLVGRGYEQYF
CDR3 DNA: TGTGCCAGCAGCTTGGTAGGCAGGGGGTACGAGCAGTACTTC
J gene: TRBJ2-7
V gene: TRBV5-5
clone size: -
D gene: TRBD1

CDR3 protein: CASSPPGQALEQYF
CDR3 DNA: TGTGCCAGCAGTCCCCCGGGACAGGCCTTGGAGCAGTACTTC
J gene: TRBJ2-7
V gene: TRBV27
clone size: -
D gene: TRBD1

CDR3 protein: CASSQDSGVAGELFF
CDR3 DNA: TGCGCCAGCAGTCAGGACAGCGGTGTGGCCGGGGAGCTGTTTTTT
J gene: TRBJ2-2
V gene: TRBV5-1
clone size: -
D gene: -

CDR3 protein: CASSARLLAGGRSKNIQYF
CDR3 DNA: TGTGCCAGCAGTGCGCGACTCCTAGCGGGAGGGCGGTCCAAAAACATTCAGTACTTC
J gene: TRBJ2-4
V gene: TRBV2
clone size: -
D gene: TRBD2

CDR3 protein: CASSARGRSYEQYF
CDR3 DNA: TGTGCCAGCAGCGCCAGGGGCCGATCCTACGAGCAGTACTTC
J gene: TRBJ2-7
V gene: TRBV28
clone size: -
D gene: -

CDR3 protein: CASSETSGSRDEQFF
CDR3 DNA: TGTGCCAGCAGTGAGACTAGCGGGAGTAGGGATGAGCAGTTCTTC
J gene: TRBJ2-1
V gene: TRBV2
clone size: -
D gene: TRBD2

CDR3 protein: CASSQEGGTEAFF
CDR3 DNA: TGTGCCAGCAGCCAGGAAGGGGGCACTGAAGCTTTCTTT
J gene: TRBJ1-1
V gene: TRBV27
clone size: once
D gene: -

CDR3 protein: CASSQTSGVSYEQYF
CDR3 DNA: TGTGCCAGCAGCCAGACTAGCGGGGTATCCTACGAGCAGTACTTC
J gene: TRBJ2-7
V gene: TRBV16
clone size: -
D gene: TRBD2

CDR3 protein: CATYGTLGGDTQYF
CDR3 DNA: TGTGCCACTTACGGGACTCTTGGGGGGGATACGCAGTATTTT
J gene: TRBJ2-3
V gene: TRBV10-3
clone size: -
D gene: -

CDR3 protein: CASSLDGVQINQPQHF
CDR3 DNA: TGTGCCAGCAGCTTAGATGGAGTCCAAATCAATCAGCCCCAGCATTTT
J gene: TRBJ1-5
V gene: TRBV11-2
clone size: -
D gene: -

CDR3 protein: CASSFRGYTF
CDR3 DNA: TGTGCCAGCAGTTTCCGGGGCTACACCTTC
J gene: TRBJ1-2
V gene: TRBV28
clone size: few
D gene: -

CDR3 protein: CASRLDRAYYGYTF
CDR3 DNA: TGTGCCAGCAGGCTGGACAGGGCGTACTATGGCTACACCTTC
J gene: TRBJ1-2
V gene: TRBV5-5
clone size: -
D gene: TRBD1

CDR3 protein: CASSYSQSGNTIYF
CDR3 DNA: TGTGCCAGCAGTTATTCCCAGTCTGGAAACACCATATATTTT
J gene: TRBJ1-3
V gene: TRBV6-5
clone size: -
D gene: -